These T cell receptor beta chains were read from a single sample in a study of OX40 agonist ivuxolimab in advanced cancers. Data came from immunoSEQ multiplex PCR; TCRdb stores just in-frame clones and leaves some out. The sample has 69,000 or so clones; more than 70% are singletons. The sample was CD4+ or CD8+ T cells sorted from blood, taken in a trial of the OX40 agonist ivuxolimab. Every receptor here comes from an adult with an advanced solid tumor such as melanoma, head and neck, liver or kidney cancer. CDR3s include the opening cysteine and the closing phenylalanine or tryptophan. The order of the fields is V gene, clone size, J gene, D gene, CDR3 protein, CDR3 DNA. The D gene is left open where the match is weak. Size tells how often a clone was seen (once, few, many) or the class of an expanded clone, and some rows leave it out.

V: TRBV29-1
size: once
J: TRBJ2-1
D: -
CDR3: CSATAGVTYNEQFF
DNA: TGCAGCGCCACGGCAGGGGTTACCTACAATGAGCAGTTCTTC

V: TRBV28
size: -
J: TRBJ1-2
D: -
CDR3: CASSLPGNNYGYTF
DNA: TGTGCCAGCAGTTTACCGGGTAACAACTATGGCTACACCTTC

V: TRBV30
size: -
J: TRBJ2-1
D: TRBD2
CDR3: CASQGPSGPNEQFF
DNA: TGTGCCTCCCAAGGGCCTAGCGGTCCCAATGAGCAGTTCTTC

V: TRBV19
size: -
J: TRBJ2-2
D: -
CDR3: CASRTTFNTGELFF
DNA: TGTGCCAGCCGGACGACTTTTAACACCGGGGAGCTGTTTTTT

V: TRBV18
size: -
J: TRBJ1-6
D: -
CDR3: CASSQKDRNSPLHF
DNA: TGTGCCAGCTCGCAAAAGGACAGAAATTCACCCCTCCACTTT

V: TRBV5-6
size: -
J: TRBJ1-2
D: TRBD1
CDR3: CASSKGQKSYGYTF
DNA: TGTGCCAGCAGCAAGGGACAGAAATCCTATGGCTACACCTTC

V: TRBV4-3
size: -
J: TRBJ2-6
D: TRBD1
CDR3: CASSQEGTGGYSGANVLTF
DNA: TGCGCCAGCAGCCAAGAAGGGACAGGGGGCTACTCTGGGGCCAACGTCCTGACTTTC

V: TRBV6-6
size: -
J: TRBJ2-7
D: -
CDR3: CASRNMDSHSYEQYF
DNA: TGTGCCAGCAGAAACATGGACTCGCACTCCTACGAGCAGTACTTC

V: TRBV7-2
size: few
J: TRBJ1-2
D: TRBD1
CDR3: CASSSNLGQGKGYTF
DNA: TGTGCCAGCAGCTCGAACCTGGGACAGGGGAAGGGCTACACCTTC

V: TRBV7-7
size: -
J: TRBJ2-3
D: TRBD1
CDR3: CASSRGSGTDTQYF
DNA: TGTGCTAGCAGCAGGGGGTCGGGCACAGATACGCAGTATTTT

V: TRBV7-2
size: -
J: TRBJ2-2
D: -
CDR3: CASSLALNTGELFF
DNA: TGTGCCAGCAGCCTTGCCTTGAACACCGGGGAGCTGTTTTTT

V: TRBV9
size: -
J: TRBJ1-1
D: -
CDR3: CASSGHRESNTEAFF
DNA: TGTGCCAGCAGCGGACACAGGGAATCGAACACTGAAGCTTTCTTT

V: TRBV9
size: once
J: TRBJ2-1
D: TRBD2
CDR3: CASSPIRTSGSNEQFF
DNA: TGTGCCAGCAGCCCTATCCGGACTAGCGGGAGTAATGAGCAGTTCTTC

V: TRBV7-9
size: -
J: TRBJ2-7
D: -
CDR3: CASSFGAFPSYEQYF
DNA: TGTGCCAGCAGCTTCGGTGCCTTCCCCTCCTACGAGCAGTACTTC

V: TRBV29-1
size: -
J: TRBJ1-5
D: -
CDR3: CSVEYGSNQPQHF
DNA: TGCAGCGTTGAGTACGGCAGCAATCAGCCCCAGCATTTT

V: TRBV7-8
size: -
J: TRBJ2-5
D: TRBD1
CDR3: CASSLLQSGGGDETQYF
DNA: TGTGCCAGCAGCTTACTACAATCAGGGGGCGGTGACGAGACCCAGTACTTC

V: TRBV19
size: -
J: TRBJ1-1
D: -
CDR3: CASSILSTSTEAFF
DNA: TGTGCCAGTAGTATATTGAGTACAAGCACTGAAGCTTTCTTT

V: TRBV4-1
size: -
J: TRBJ1-1
D: -
CDR3: CASSHDPYTGLVGMNTEAFF
DNA: TGCGCCAGCAGCCACGACCCGTACACAGGGTTGGTGGGGATGAACACTGAAGCTTTCTTT

V: TRBV7-2
size: -
J: TRBJ2-5
D: -
CDR3: CASSMKGAQETQYF
DNA: TGTGCCAGCAGCATGAAAGGGGCCCAAGAGACCCAGTACTTC

V: TRBV10-3
size: -
J: TRBJ1-3
D: -
CDR3: CAISDSSGNTIYF
DNA: TGTGCCATCAGTGACAGTTCTGGAAACACCATATATTTT

V: TRBV7-2
size: -
J: TRBJ1-2
D: -
CDR3: CASSRPLGGYTF
DNA: TGTGCCAGCAGCCGCCCTTTGGGGGGCTACACCTTC

V: TRBV7-3
size: -
J: TRBJ2-5
D: -
CDR3: CASSRPGETQYF
DNA: TGTGCCAGCAGCCGCCCCGGGGAGACCCAGTACTTC

V: TRBV11-2
size: -
J: TRBJ1-3
D: -
CDR3: CASSEGTSGNTIYF
DNA: TGTGCCAGCAGCGAAGGGACTTCTGGAAACACCATATATTTT

V: TRBV19
size: -
J: TRBJ2-1
D: -
CDR3: CASSALSSYNEQFF
DNA: TGTGCCAGTAGTGCATTGAGCTCCTACAATGAGCAGTTCTTC

V: TRBV2
size: -
J: TRBJ1-5
D: TRBD1
CDR3: CASSGRTGINQPQHF
DNA: TGTGCCAGCAGTGGACGGACAGGGATCAATCAGCCCCAGCATTTT

V: TRBV11-3
size: -
J: TRBJ1-4
D: TRBD1
CDR3: CASSWGTGSNEKLFF
DNA: TGTGCCAGCAGTTGGGGGACAGGAAGTAATGAAAAACTGTTTTTT

V: TRBV4-1
size: -
J: TRBJ1-4
D: -
CDR3: CASSHVRAILGQKLFF
DNA: TGCGCCAGCAGCCACGTCAGGGCGATCCTTGGACAAAAACTGTTTTTT

V: TRBV7-2
size: -
J: TRBJ2-3
D: -
CDR3: CASSLVWGDTDTQYF
DNA: TGTGCCAGCAGCTTAGTTTGGGGGGACACAGATACGCAGTATTTT

V: TRBV9
size: -
J: TRBJ2-1
D: -
CDR3: CASSVVESSYNEQFF
DNA: TGTGCCAGCAGCGTAGTGGAGAGCTCCTACAATGAGCAGTTCTTC

V: TRBV4-2
size: once
J: TRBJ1-5
D: TRBD1
CDR3: CASSHTDRGLLQPQHF
DNA: TGTGCCAGCAGCCATACCGACAGGGGGCTATTACAGCCCCAGCATTTT

V: TRBV6-6
size: -
J: TRBJ1-1
D: -
CDR3: CASTYTSGGFVAFF
DNA: TGTGCCAGCACGTACACGTCGGGGGGCTTTGTAGCTTTCTTT

V: TRBV12-5
size: -
J: TRBJ2-5
D: -
CDR3: CASGGGAGPGETQYF
DNA: TGTGCTAGTGGCGGCGGGGCGGGGCCGGGGGAGACCCAGTACTTC

V: TRBV19
size: few
J: TRBJ1-5
D: -
CDR3: CASSMGRAWEEQPQHF
DNA: TGTGCCAGTAGTATGGGCCGGGCCTGGGAAGAACAGCCCCAGCATTTT

V: TRBV5-6
size: -
J: TRBJ2-7
D: -
CDR3: CASRVLAGDTYEQYF
DNA: TGTGCCAGCAGGGTCTTGGCAGGGGACACCTACGAGCAGTACTTC

V: TRBV5-6
size: -
J: TRBJ2-7
D: -
CDR3: CASSLAGSYEQYF
DNA: TGTGCCAGCAGCTTGGCCGGCTCCTACGAGCAGTACTTC

V: TRBV25-1
size: -
J: TRBJ2-5
D: -
CDR3: CASSDPTMGGETQYF
DNA: TGTGCCAGCAGTGATCCCACGATGGGTGGGGAGACCCAGTACTTC

V: TRBV9
size: -
J: TRBJ2-4
D: -
CDR3: CASSVEGLPTNIQYF
DNA: TGTGCCAGCAGCGTAGAGGGGTTGCCAACAAACATTCAGTACTTC

V: TRBV12-5
size: -
J: TRBJ2-5
D: TRBD2
CDR3: CASGLGASGEQETQYF
DNA: TGTGCTAGTGGTTTGGGAGCTAGCGGGGAACAAGAGACCCAGTACTTC

V: TRBV19
size: -
J: TRBJ2-7
D: TRBD1
CDR3: CASSAGQGSYEQYF
DNA: TGTGCCAGTAGTGCCGGACAGGGCTCCTACGAGCAGTACTTC

V: TRBV19
size: -
J: TRBJ1-2
D: -
CDR3: CASSFRTGTRGYTF
DNA: TGTGCCAGTAGTTTCAGGACGGGGACGAGGGGCTACACCTTC

V: TRBV6-5
size: -
J: TRBJ2-5
D: -
CDR3: CASRDEQGFKQYF
DNA: TGTGCCAGCAGGGATGAACAGGGTTTTAAGCAGTACTTC

V: TRBV23-1
size: -
J: TRBJ2-7
D: TRBD1
CDR3: CASSHFDRGLTYEQYF
DNA: TGCGCCAGCAGTCATTTTGACAGGGGCCTGACTTACGAGCAGTACTTC

V: TRBV28
size: few
J: TRBJ2-5
D: -
CDR3: CASRGGGGRFQETQYF
DNA: TGTGCCAGCAGAGGGGGCGGGGGGCGGTTCCAAGAGACCCAGTACTTC

V: TRBV6-6
size: -
J: TRBJ2-1
D: -
CDR3: CASSYSGRYEQFF
DNA: TGTGCCAGCAGTTACTCGGGGAGGTATGAGCAGTTCTTC

V: TRBV2
size: -
J: TRBJ1-1
D: -
CDR3: CASYLNTEAFF
DNA: TGTGCCAGCTACTTGAACACTGAAGCTTTCTTT

V: TRBV4-1
size: once
J: TRBJ2-7
D: -
CDR3: CASSQVQFSDEQYF
DNA: TGCGCCAGCAGCCAAGTGCAGTTCTCCGACGAGCAGTACTTC

V: TRBV6-6
size: once
J: TRBJ2-1
D: TRBD2
CDR3: CASSYDSGSYNEQFF
DNA: TGTGCCAGCAGTTACGATAGCGGGAGCTACAATGAGCAGTTCTTC

V: TRBV7-9
size: -
J: TRBJ2-5
D: -
CDR3: CASSLARQGGETQYF
DNA: TGTGCCAGCAGCTTAGCACGACAGGGAGGGGAGACCCAGTACTTC

V: TRBV7-3
size: once
J: TRBJ2-3
D: -
CDR3: CASSIKQGITDTQYF
DNA: TGTGCCAGCAGCATCAAGCAGGGTATCACAGATACGCAGTATTTT

V: TRBV11-3
size: -
J: TRBJ2-6
D: -
CDR3: CASSLVGGRSGANVLTF
DNA: TGTGCCAGCAGCTTAGTTGGGGGGCGGTCTGGGGCCAACGTCCTGACTTTC

V: TRBV6-5
size: -
J: TRBJ2-1
D: -
CDR3: CASSYSAGLGNEQFF
DNA: TGTGCCAGCAGTTACTCGGCGGGGCTAGGCAATGAGCAGTTCTTC

V: TRBV7-2
size: -
J: TRBJ2-1
D: TRBD1
CDR3: CASRRTGGREQFF
DNA: TGTGCCAGCAGAAGGACAGGGGGCAGAGAGCAGTTCTTC

V: TRBV7-6
size: -
J: TRBJ2-3
D: TRBD2
CDR3: CASSLRRGGGNTQYF
DNA: TGTGCCAGCAGCTTAAGGCGGGGGGGTGGGAATACGCAGTATTTT

V: TRBV19
size: once
J: TRBJ2-2
D: -
CDR3: CASSNRAAGELFF
DNA: TGTGCCAGTAGTAACAGGGCGGCCGGGGAGCTGTTTTTT

V: TRBV11-1
size: -
J: TRBJ2-4
D: -
CDR3: CASSSLDRDKNIQYF
DNA: TGTGCCAGCAGCTCTCTCGATCGGGACAAAAACATTCAGTACTTC

V: TRBV18
size: few
J: TRBJ2-4
D: TRBD1
CDR3: CASSPSYVAPDRDGVDIQYF
DNA: TGTGCCAGCTCACCCAGTTATGTCGCCCCGGACAGGGATGGGGTTGACATTCAGTACTTC

V: TRBV19
size: -
J: TRBJ1-1
D: -
CDR3: CASSIDERHSTNTEAFF
DNA: TGTGCCAGTAGTATAGATGAGCGACACTCCACGAACACTGAAGCTTTCTTT

V: TRBV4-1
size: -
J: TRBJ1-4
D: -
CDR3: CASSQGRGQEYATNEKLFF
DNA: TGCGCCAGCAGCCAAGGCCGGGGTCAGGAATATGCAACTAATGAAAAACTGTTTTTT

V: TRBV7-2
size: -
J: TRBJ1-5
D: -
CDR3: CASSLARGFLVQHF
DNA: TGTGCCAGCAGCTTAGCGCGAGGGTTCCTGGTCCAGCATTTT